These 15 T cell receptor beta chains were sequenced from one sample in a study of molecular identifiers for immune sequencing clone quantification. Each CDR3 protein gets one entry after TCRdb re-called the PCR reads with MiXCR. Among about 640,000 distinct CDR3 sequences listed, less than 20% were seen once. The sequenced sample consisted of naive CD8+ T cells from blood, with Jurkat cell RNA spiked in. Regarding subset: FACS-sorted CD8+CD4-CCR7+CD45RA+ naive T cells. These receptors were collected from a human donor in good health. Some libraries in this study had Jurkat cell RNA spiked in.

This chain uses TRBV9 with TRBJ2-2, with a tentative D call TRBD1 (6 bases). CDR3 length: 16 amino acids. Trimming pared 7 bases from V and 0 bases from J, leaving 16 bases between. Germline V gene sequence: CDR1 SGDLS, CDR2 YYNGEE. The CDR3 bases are TGTGCCAGCGCCCAGGGGCTGTGGTCGAACACCGGGGAGCTGTTTTTT. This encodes CASAQGLWSNTGELFF.

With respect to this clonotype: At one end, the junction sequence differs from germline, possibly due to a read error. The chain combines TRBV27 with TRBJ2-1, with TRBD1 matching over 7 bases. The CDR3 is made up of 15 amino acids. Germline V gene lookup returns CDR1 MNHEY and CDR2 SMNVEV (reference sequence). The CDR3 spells CASRDRQGYANEQLF. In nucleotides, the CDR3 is TGTGCCAGCAGGGATCGACAGGGTTACGCCAATGAGCAGCTCTTC.

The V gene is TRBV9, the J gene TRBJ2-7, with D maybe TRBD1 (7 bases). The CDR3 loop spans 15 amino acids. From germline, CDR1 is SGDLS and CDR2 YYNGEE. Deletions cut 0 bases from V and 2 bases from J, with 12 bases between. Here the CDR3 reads CASSVGSGGPYEQYF. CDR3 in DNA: TGTGCCAGCAGCGTAGGTTCAGGGGGGCCCTACGAGCAGTACTTC.

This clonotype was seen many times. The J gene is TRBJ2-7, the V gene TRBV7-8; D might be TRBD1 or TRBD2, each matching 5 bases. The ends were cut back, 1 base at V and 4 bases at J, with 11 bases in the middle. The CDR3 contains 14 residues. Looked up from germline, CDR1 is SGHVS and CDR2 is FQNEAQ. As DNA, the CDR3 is TGTGCCAGCAGCTTAGGGGACGGTTGGTACGAGCAGTACTTC. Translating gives CASSLGDGWYEQYF.

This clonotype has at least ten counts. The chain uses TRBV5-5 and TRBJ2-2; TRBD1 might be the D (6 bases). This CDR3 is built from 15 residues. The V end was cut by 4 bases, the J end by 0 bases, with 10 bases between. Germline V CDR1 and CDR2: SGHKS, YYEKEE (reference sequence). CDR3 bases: TGTGCCAGCAGCGCGGACAGAACGAACACCGGGGAGCTGTTTTTT. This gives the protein CASSADRTNTGELFF. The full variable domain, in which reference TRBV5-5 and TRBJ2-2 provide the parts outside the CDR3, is DAGVTQSPTHLIKTRGQQVTLRCSPISGHKSVSWYQQVLGQGPQFIFQYYEKEERGRGNFPDRFSARQFPNYSSELNVNALLLGDSALYLCASSADRTNTGELFFGEGSRLTVL.

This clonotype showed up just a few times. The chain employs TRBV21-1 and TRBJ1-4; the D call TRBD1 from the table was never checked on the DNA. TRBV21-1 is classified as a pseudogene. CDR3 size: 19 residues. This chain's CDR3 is CASGYLSGAQGATNEKLFF. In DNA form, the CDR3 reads TGTGCCAGCGGATACCTCAGCGGGGCGCAGGGGGCAACTAATGAAAAACTGTTTTTT.

The CDR3 DNA is TGTGCCAGCGTCGGAGTCGGGGGCACGAACACTGAAGCTTTCTTT. Protein product: CASVGVGGTNTEAFF. V is TRBV27 and J is TRBJ1-1; the D gene is possibly TRBD1 (6 bases). Trimming left V 8 bases short and J 1 base short, with 17 bases between. The CDR3 runs to 15 residues. Germline lookup yields CDR1 MNHEY and CDR2 SMNVEV (reference sequence).

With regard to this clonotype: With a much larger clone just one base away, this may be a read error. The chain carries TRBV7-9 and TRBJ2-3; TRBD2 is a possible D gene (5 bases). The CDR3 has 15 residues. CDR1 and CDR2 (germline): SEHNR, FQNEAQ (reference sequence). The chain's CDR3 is CASSLGGYGEDTRYF. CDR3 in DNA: TGTGCCAGCAGCTTAGGAGGGTACGGTGAAGATACGCGGTATTTT.

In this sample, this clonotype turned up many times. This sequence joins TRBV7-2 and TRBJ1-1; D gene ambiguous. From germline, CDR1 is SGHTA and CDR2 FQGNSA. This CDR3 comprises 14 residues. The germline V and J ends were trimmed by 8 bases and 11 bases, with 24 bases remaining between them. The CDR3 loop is CASGRRGKFDRAFF. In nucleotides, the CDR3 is TGTGCCAGCGGAAGACGAGGGAAATTTGATAGGGCTTTCTTT.

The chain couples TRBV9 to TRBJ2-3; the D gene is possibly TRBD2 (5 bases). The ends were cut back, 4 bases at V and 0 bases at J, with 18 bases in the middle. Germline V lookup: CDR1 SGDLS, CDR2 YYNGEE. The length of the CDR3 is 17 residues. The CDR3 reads CASSSSQKAGSTDTQYF. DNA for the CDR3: TGTGCCAGCAGCTCTAGCCAGAAGGCGGGTAGCACAGATACGCAGTATTTT.

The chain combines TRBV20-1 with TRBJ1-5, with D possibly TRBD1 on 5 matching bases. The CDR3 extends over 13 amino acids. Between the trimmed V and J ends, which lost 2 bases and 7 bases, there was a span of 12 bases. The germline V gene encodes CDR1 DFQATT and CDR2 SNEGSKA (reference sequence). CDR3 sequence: CSARPRDRQPQHF. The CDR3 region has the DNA TGCAGTGCTAGACCCCGGGACCGGCAGCCCCAGCATTTT.

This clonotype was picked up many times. In DNA form, the CDR3 reads TGCAGCGTTGATATGGAGAACACCGGGGAGCTGTTTTTT. Its protein is CSVDMENTGELFF. The chain links TRBV29-1 to TRBJ2-2; the D is unclear. There are 13 residues in the CDR3. V was shortened by 3 bases and J by 1 base, with 6 bases between the two germline ends. CDR1 and CDR2 (germline): SQVTM, ANQGSEA.

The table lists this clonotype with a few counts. CDR3 DNA sequence: TGTGCCAGCAGCCGCCCGTCGGCCCCTGACGGGGGGCTTACGCAGTATTTT. This translates into CASSRPSAPDGGLTQYF. V is TRBV9 and J is TRBJ2-3; D perhaps matches TRBD2 (7 bases). Per the germline V gene, CDR1 is SGDLS and CDR2 is YYNGEE. Trimming pared 4 bases from V and 8 bases from J, leaving 26 bases between. The CDR3 is 17 residues long.

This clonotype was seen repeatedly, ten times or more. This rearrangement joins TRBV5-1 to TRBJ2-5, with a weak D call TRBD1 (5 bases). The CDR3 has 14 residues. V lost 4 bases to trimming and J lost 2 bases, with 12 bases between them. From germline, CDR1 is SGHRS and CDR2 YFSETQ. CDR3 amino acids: CASSLRQLQETQYF. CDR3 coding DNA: TGCGCCAGCAGCCTAAGACAGCTTCAAGAGACCCAGTACTTC.

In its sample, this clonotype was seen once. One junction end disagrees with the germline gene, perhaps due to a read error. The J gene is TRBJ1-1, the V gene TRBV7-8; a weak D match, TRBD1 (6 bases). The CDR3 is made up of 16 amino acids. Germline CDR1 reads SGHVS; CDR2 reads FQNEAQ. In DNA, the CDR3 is TGTGCCAGCAGCTTAGCGGGGGCGAGTAAGAACACTGAAGCTTCCTTT. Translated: CASSLAGASKNTEASF. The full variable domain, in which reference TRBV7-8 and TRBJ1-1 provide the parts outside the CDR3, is GAGVSQSPRYKVAKRGQDVALRCDPISGHVSLFWYQQALGQGPEFLTYFQNEAQLDKSGLPSDRFFAERPEGSVSTLKIQRTQQEDSAVYLCASSLAGASKNTEASFGQGTRLTVV.